This record concerns one T cell receptor (beta chain) sequence. Its antigen is not identified. The PCR made use of 60 Vbeta and 13 Jbeta primers. Some clones are missing from TCRdb's copy, which holds only in-frame ones; the method was immunoSEQ multiplex PCR. This sample has roughly 130,000 clones; around 82% occur once, and the top ten carry 11%. These data belong to a study of cytomegalovirus exposure and HLA in healthy donors. The study, taken as a whole, reports: Per a prior analysis, the majority of TCR beta V segments were productive roughly 87% or roughly 30% of the time.

The donors gave bone marrow, and they were healthy. This TCR was recovered from a male donor in good health and CMV-seropositive. Sequenced: PBMCs.

The CDR3 sequence is CASRLGSSPYEGYNEQFF. The CDR3 DNA reads TGTGCAAGTCGCTTAGGGTCTAGCCCCTATGAAGGCTACAATGAGCAGTTCTTC. The chain carries TRBV12-2 and TRBJ2-1; the table gives TRBD2 as D, unverified against the DNA. TRBV12-2 is designated a pseudogene. The CDR3 is 18 amino acids.